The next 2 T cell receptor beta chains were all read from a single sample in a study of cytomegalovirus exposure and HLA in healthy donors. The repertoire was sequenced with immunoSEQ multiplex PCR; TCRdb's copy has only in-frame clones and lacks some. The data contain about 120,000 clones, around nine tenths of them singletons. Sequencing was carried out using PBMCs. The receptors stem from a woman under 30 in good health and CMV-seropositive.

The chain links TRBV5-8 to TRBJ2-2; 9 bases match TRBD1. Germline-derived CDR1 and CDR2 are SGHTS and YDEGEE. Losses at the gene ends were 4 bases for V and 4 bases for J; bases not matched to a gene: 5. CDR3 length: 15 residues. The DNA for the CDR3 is TGTGCCAGCAGCCCTGGGACAGGGATCACCGGGGAGCTGTTTTTT. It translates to CASSPGTGITGELFF. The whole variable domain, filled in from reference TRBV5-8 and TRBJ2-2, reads EAGVTQSPTHLIKTRGQQATLRCSPISGHTSVYWYQQALGLGLQFLLWYDEGEERNRGNFPPRFSGRQFPNYSSELNVNALELEDSALYLCASSPGTGITGELFFGEGSRLTVL.

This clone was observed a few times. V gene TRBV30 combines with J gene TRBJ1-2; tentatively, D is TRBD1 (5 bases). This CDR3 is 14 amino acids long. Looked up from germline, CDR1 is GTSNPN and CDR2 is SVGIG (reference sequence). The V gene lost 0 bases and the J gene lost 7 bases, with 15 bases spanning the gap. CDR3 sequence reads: CAWSVKVGGFGYTF. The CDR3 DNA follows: TGTGCCTGGAGTGTAAAGGTGGGGGGTTTTGGCTACACCTTC.